This note documents a single TCR beta chain sequence. This clone's antigen is unknown. The junction shows a germline mismatch at one end, possibly a read error. Enrolling through a virtual design, the prospective study's participants ranged in age from about 18 to 89 years and lived across 24 United States geographic areas. In the prospective study, participants were assigned to cohorts based on the clinical history participants reported in a screening survey and a study questionnaire. In the prospective study, mobile phlebotomists collected whole blood, serum and a nasopharyngeal or oropharyngeal swab from each participant. Additional blood draws and questionnaires over an approximately two-month period could optionally be provided by prospective study participants. Blood samples from the prospective study were shipped frozen or at room temperature prior to DNA extraction. This entry belongs to a study of blood T cell repertoires in COVID-19 (dated by TCRdb to about 2020). Notes on the research overall: Collaborator samples came from the United States, Italy and Spain and covered acute and convalescent phases of COVID-19. Sample metadata almost always included a de-identified subject ID, COVID-19 status, age in years and sex. A freely available public database, intended as a resource for researchers studying the immune response to SARS-CoV-2, is where the repertoires were released. The dataset comprised deeply sampled blood TCRbeta repertoires from subjects exposed to, actively infected with, or recovered from COVID-19. The prospective study material was composed of cDNA or gDNA derived from T cells, B-cell-depleted T cells, or PBMCs. Samples were obtained from the ongoing ImmuneRACE study (first 160 participants) and from approximately 1,200 subjects provided by 6 global collaborators. HLA class I and class II types, where available, came from metadata supplied by the sample provider rather than from assay-based typing. Points the paper makes about the study in general: How much clinical and demographic metadata was included differed by source and by participant, and the metadata was provided uncurated.

CDR1 and CDR2, looked up from the germline V gene, are MDHEN and SYDVKM. Including cysteine and phenylalanine, the CDR3 has 13 amino acids. Just the 39-base CDR3 DNA is kept, in frame starting at base 1. TCRbeta CDR3 regions were amplified from genomic DNA by means of the immunoSEQ Assay, a bias-controlled multiplex PCR. The study's processing was this. The number of nucleated cells in each sample was estimated by amplification of reference gene primers within the assay. To quantify the absolute abundance of each unique TCRbeta CDR3 rearrangement, sequence reads were collapsed and filtered. For each sample, productive Simpson clonality was calculated as the square root of Simpson's diversity index over productive rearrangements. TCRdb re-hosts the immuneACCESS table, in-frame sequences only. Its copies lack some clones; in the studies checked, an unresolved V gene accounts for under half of them, and the cause for the rest is not known. V and J calls and clone size are as listed in that table; D and trimming were resolved from the DNA. Present in this sample are a few hundred thousand clones, 80% to 90% of which were seen just once. The ten most abundant clones make up around 4% of the sample.

The TCR originated in a middle-aged woman with acute COVID-19. Sequencing was done on a sample of PBMCs or T cells enriched from blood (not recorded which). The chain uses TRBV28 and TRBJ1-2; the D gene is unclear. The bases are TGTGCCAGCACTTTAGGCGGGCCCTATGGCTACACCTTC. Its amino acids are CASTLGGPYGYTF.